Below, 5 T cell receptor beta chains from the same sample are listed, as sequenced in a study of cytomegalovirus exposure and HLA in healthy donors. The study ran its PCR with 60 Vbeta and 13 Jbeta primers. The method was immunoSEQ multiplex PCR; TCRdb's version includes in-frame clones alone and lacks a portion of them. In the table there are about 140,000 clones, about 66% of which are singletons. The sample comprised PBMCs. The receptors shown here come from a male donor in good health and CMV-seronegative.

The chain uses TRBV7-9 and TRBJ1-1; no definite D call. This CDR3 has 12 residues. V was trimmed by 3 bases and J by 4 bases, leaving 6 bases between them. The V gene's germline CDR1 is SEHNR and CDR2 FQNEAQ (reference sequence). For the CDR3, the DNA is TGTGCCAGCAGCTTCGGTCTCACTGAAGCTTTCTTT. It encodes CASSFGLTEAFF.

The chain carries TRBV6-6 and TRBJ2-7; 8 bases map to TRBD2. The CDR3 is 13 amino acids. Trimming removed 4 bases from V and 5 bases from J; junction bases left unmatched: 4. In germline, CDR1 is MNHNY, CDR2 SVGAGI (reference sequence). The CDR3 protein is CASSLAGGDEQYF. DNA of the CDR3: TGTGCCAGCAGTTTGGCGGGGGGTGACGAGCAGTACTTC.

The V call is TRBV19, the J call TRBJ1-4; D call uncertain. The V end was cut by 0 bases, the J end by 5 bases, with 19 bases between. This CDR3 spans 18 amino acids. The germline gives CDR1 LNHDA, CDR2 SQIVND (reference sequence). The CDR3 loop is CASSIDRQRSLSNEKLFF. The CDR3 DNA reads as TGTGCCAGTAGTATAGATCGGCAGCGAAGCCTCTCGAATGAAAAACTGTTTTTT.

This rearrangement joins TRBV5-1 to TRBJ1-5; D remains unclear. This CDR3 is 16 amino acids long. Per germline, CDR1 SGHRS and CDR2 YFSETQ. V lost 4 bases, J lost 3 bases, and 17 bases lay in between. In DNA form, the CDR3 reads TGCGCCAGCAGCCCAGACCCCGCGGGCCCCAATCAGCCCCAGCATTTT. This codes for CASSPDPAGPNQPQHF.

The rearrangement joins TRBV5-1 to TRBJ2-7, with TRBD2 matching 11 bases. The V gene's germline CDR1 is SGHRS and CDR2 YFSETQ. The length of the CDR3 is 17 residues. V shed 0 bases and J 7 bases; nucleotides not matched to a gene: 12. CDR3 nucleotide sequence: TGCGCCAGCAGCTTGGTGGTTCTAGCGGGGGGCCTTGGGGAGCAGTACTTC. This sequence encodes CASSLVVLAGGLGEQYF.